This T cell receptor beta chain emerged from a study of PD-1 blockade in classical Hodgkin lymphoma. Study as a whole: With a 2-week interval, patients received intravenous nivolumab at 3 mg/kg. Overall study findings and caveats: It was reported that newly diagnosed patients had less baseline TCR diversity than healthy donors. Patients newly diagnosed and complete responders had comparable baseline diversity. A significant rise in TCR diversity by C4D1 was seen for CD4+ but not CD8+ cells.

On this clone itself: The antigen remains unidentified.

Sequencing used immunoSEQ multiplex PCR; TCRdb keeps in-frame clones, though not all of them. The sample records over 25,000 clones, around 73% being singletons. Every patient relapsed after autologous stem cell transplantation, and brentuximab vedotin exposure varied. V lost 3 bases and J 2 bases, leaving 7 bases between the germline ends. Germline V gene lookup returns CDR1 MDHEN and CDR2 SYDVKM. The CDR3 runs to 13 residues. The sequencing here drew on peripheral blood mononuclear cells (PBMCs), taken before the second cycle of nivolumab. The chain links TRBV28 to TRBJ1-2, with D uncertain. This sequence was found in a human donor with classical Hodgkin lymphoma. DNA of the CDR3: TGTGCCAGCAGTTTGGGCCGAAACTATGGCTACACCTTC. Protein product: CASSLGRNYGYTF.